The 29 T cell receptor beta chains below were found in one sample sequenced in a study of T cell repertoires in cytomegalovirus infection. In TCRdb, the reads were re-called with MiXCR into one record per CDR3 protein. This table has some 680,000 distinct CDR3 sequences, about a third appearing once. Sequenced: PBMCs. The receptors here all came from a human donor in good health (CMV status not recorded). Some clones in this sample may be carry-over from other donors' samples.

The rearrangement links TRBV28 to TRBJ2-3; D unresolved. With 2 bases removed from V and 0 bases from J, the gap between germline ends came to 12 bases. CDR3 size: 16 residues. The germline gives CDR1 MDHEN, CDR2 SYDVKM. CDR3 nucleotides: TGTGCCAGCAGTTTAGGCCCGATTACTAGCACAGATACGCAGTATTTT. It yields the protein CASSLGPITSTDTQYF.

This clonotype was counted between two and nine times. The gene calls are TRBV5-1 and TRBJ2-7; tentatively, D is TRBD1 (6 bases). Trimming stripped 3 bases from V and 2 bases from J, with 15 bases between. Germline V gene lookup returns CDR1 SGHRS and CDR2 YFSETQ. This CDR3 spans 15 amino acids. In nucleotides, the CDR3 is TGCGCCAGCAGCTCCTGGGACACCGGCACCTACGAGCAGTACTTC. Protein: CASSSWDTGTYEQYF.

This clonotype was seen many times. This chain uses TRBV7-2 with TRBJ2-1; the match to TRBD1 covers 12 bases. Per germline, CDR1 SGHTA and CDR2 FQGNSA. CDR3 length equals 14 residues. With 3 bases clipped from V and 8 bases from J, the junction kept 2 bases outside the gene matches. The CDR3 coding sequence is TGTGCCAGCAGCTTGGGACAGGGGGCGCATGAGCAGTTCTTC. Its protein is CASSLGQGAHEQFF.

This rearrangement joins TRBV20-1 to TRBJ2-1; 8 bases are a match to TRBD2. From germline, CDR1 is DFQATT and CDR2 SNEGSKA (reference sequence). After removal of 0 bases from V and 6 bases from J, the junction contained 10 bases not matched to a gene. CDR3 length: 16 residues. CDR3 amino acids: CSARDLRGTSGNEQFF. CDR3 sequence (DNA): TGCAGTGCTAGAGATCTTCGAGGGACTAGTGGCAATGAGCAGTTCTTC.

In this sample, this clonotype turned up a few times. In nucleotides, the CDR3 is TGTGCCAGTAGTATAGTTCTGGCTGGAAACAATGAGCAGTTCTTC. This translates into CASSIVLAGNNEQFF. The J gene is TRBJ2-1, the V gene TRBV19; D unresolved. Germline loops: CDR1 LNHDA, CDR2 SQIVND (reference sequence). The V gene lost 1 base and the J gene lost 5 bases, with 12 bases spanning the gap. CDR3 length: 15 amino acids.

This clonotype occurred a few times. The rearrangement joins TRBV27 to TRBJ1-5; 7 bases fit TRBD1. This CDR3 has 14 residues. Trimming took 7 bases from V and 7 from J; bases not matched to a gene: 10. Germline V gene lookup returns CDR1 MNHEY and CDR2 SMNVEV (reference sequence). CDR3 sequence reads: CASKPTGEYQPQHF. DNA of the CDR3: TGTGCCAGCAAACCCACAGGGGAGTACCAGCCCCAGCATTTT.

As concerns this clonotype: A much larger clone lies a single base off, so this may be a read error. The CDR3 end shows no conserved phenylalanine or tryptophan, and so a read error is likely. The CDR3 DNA is TGTGCCAGCAGGCCCGGGACGGGGAACACCGGGGAGCTGTTTTCT. Translating gives CASRPGTGNTGELFS. This rearrangement joins TRBV7-2 to TRBJ2-2; D is possibly TRBD1 or TRBD2 (5 bases each). The CDR3 covers 15 residues. Trimming cost V 6 bases and J 1 base, with 12 bases left between them. Germline CDR1 is SGHTA and CDR2 is FQGNSA.

This clonotype was seen a few times. The rearrangement joins TRBV25-1 to TRBJ1-2, with D unclear. Trimming left V 2 bases short and J 4 bases short, with 5 bases between. The CDR3 consists of 12 residues. Germline CDR1 MGHDK, CDR2 SYGVNS. CDR3 amino acids: CASSERLYGYTF. CDR3 sequence (DNA): TGTGCCAGCAGTGAACGCCTCTATGGCTACACCTTC.

The J gene is TRBJ2-7, the V gene TRBV29-1, with 7 positions matching TRBD2. CDR1 is SQVTM and CDR2 is ANQGSEA in the germline V gene. This CDR3 comprises 13 residues. After removal of 1 base from V and 4 bases from J, the junction contained 4 bases not matched to a gene. The CDR3 DNA is TGCAGCGTTGAAGGCGGGACTACATACGAGCAGTACTTC. The encoded protein is CSVEGGTTYEQYF.

The V call is TRBV5-3, the J call TRBJ2-3; a possible D gene is TRBD2 (6 bases). TRBV5-3 falls under the ORF class, with uncertain function. Trimming stripped 8 bases from V and 2 bases from J, with 21 bases between. The CDR3 has 16 amino acids. The CDR3 sequence is CASSQLGLSLTDTQYF. CDR3 DNA sequence: TGTGCCAGCAGCCAGCTGGGACTTTCTCTCACAGATACGCAGTATTTT.

This clonotype came up many times. The rearrangement joins TRBV19 to TRBJ1-5, with D uncertain. This CDR3 region has 13 residues. CDR1 and CDR2 from the germline V gene are LNHDA and SQIVND (reference sequence). V was clipped by 4 bases and J by 2 bases, with 6 bases between them. This CDR3 reads CASSSTGNQPQHF. In DNA form, the CDR3 reads TGTGCCAGTAGTAGTACCGGCAATCAGCCCCAGCATTTT.

This clonotype was picked up many times. The CDR3 nucleotides read TGTGCCAGCAGCTTAGTGGAGACCCAGTACTTC. It translates to CASSLVETQYF. The chain recombines TRBV7-2 with TRBJ2-5; D is unresolved. The CDR3 contains 11 residues. Trimming removed 1 base at V and 5 bases at J, with 2 bases between. Germline CDR1 and CDR2: SGHTA and FQGNSA.

The rearrangement joins TRBV7-9 to TRBJ2-3, with TRBD1 identical over 11 bases. The J segment lost 6 bases and the V segment lost 8 bases, leaving 7 bases of the junction unmatched. CDR1 and CDR2 from the germline V gene are SEHNR and FQNEAQ (reference sequence). This CDR3 has 14 residues. CDR3 nucleotides: TGTGCCAGCGCACTGGGACAGGGGGTTGATACGCAGTATTTT. This encodes CASALGQGVDTQYF.

This clonotype has at least ten counts. This rearrangement joins TRBV7-6 to TRBJ1-6; no clear D. There are 13 residues in the CDR3. Trimming stripped 1 base from V and 13 bases from J, with 11 bases between. Germline-derived CDR1 and CDR2 are SGHVS and FNYEAQ. The CDR3 coding sequence is TGTGCCAGCAGCTTAGGAGCAGGCCCCCCCCTCCACTTT. Translating gives CASSLGAGPPLHF.

The chain couples TRBV19 to TRBJ1-5; 8 bases align to TRBD1. Germline assignment: CDR1 LNHDA and CDR2 SQIVND (reference sequence). The length of the CDR3 is 14 residues. With V trimmed by 5 bases and J by 6 bases, 6 bases remained unmatched. The CDR3 loop is CASSGTGSFQPQHF. In nucleotides, the CDR3 is TGTGCCAGTAGTGGGACAGGCTCCTTTCAGCCCCAGCATTTT. The complete variable domain, with remaining parts taken from reference TRBV19 and TRBJ1-5, reads DGGITQSPKYLFRKEGQNVTLSCEQNLNHDAMYWYRQDPGQGLRLIYYSQIVNDFQKGDIAEGYSVSREKKESFPLTVTSAQKNPTAFYLCASSGTGSFQPQHFGDGTRLSIL.

This clonotype showed up just once. This CDR3 fails to terminate in the conserved phenylalanine or tryptophan, so it likely reflects a read error. The rearrangement joins TRBV7-2 to TRBJ2-7, with D unresolved. The CDR3 contains 13 residues. CDR1 SGHTA and CDR2 FQGNSA come from the germline V gene. V gave up 4 bases and J gave up 5 bases, with 12 bases separating them. DNA of the CDR3: TGTGCCAGCAGCTCCCCCCGGCCGGACGAGCAGTACTGC. Translating gives CASSSPRPDEQYC.

This clonotype was observed a handful of times. The chain carries TRBV10-3 and TRBJ2-6; D gene ambiguous. The germline V and J ends were trimmed by 2 bases and 2 bases, with 7 bases remaining between them. Germline CDR1 is ENHRY and CDR2 is SYGVKD. The CDR3 runs to 15 residues. CDR3 loop: CAISEAAAGANVLTF. The CDR3 region has the DNA TGTGCCATCAGTGAGGCCGCCGCTGGGGCCAACGTCCTGACTTTC.

The table lists this clonotype with a few counts. The rearrangement uses TRBV5-4 and TRBJ2-7, with 7 positions matching TRBD1. Germline trimming cut 4 bases from V and 2 bases from J; bases unmatched to any gene: 6. The CDR3 length is 14 residues. Germline CDR1 SGHNT, CDR2 YYREEE (reference sequence). The CDR3: CASSAWDRPYEQYF. CDR3 sequence (DNA): TGTGCCAGCAGCGCGTGGGACAGACCCTACGAGCAGTACTTC.

This chain links TRBV28 with TRBJ1-2, with 10 bases that match TRBD1. The CDR3 has 14 amino acids. Germline V lookup: CDR1 MDHEN, CDR2 SYDVKM. Trimming removed 9 bases from V and 5 bases from J; junction bases left unmatched: 9. CDR3 nucleotides: TGTGCCAGTTCCGGGACAGGGGCCGCGTATGGCTACACCTTC. Translated, it gives CASSGTGAAYGYTF.

This clonotype showed up just a few times. The chain links TRBV24-1 to TRBJ2-6; D is ambiguous. CDR1 and CDR2 (germline): KGHDR, SFDVKD. The CDR3 extends over 16 amino acids. Trimming took 0 bases from V and 0 from J, leaving 5 bases between them. The chain's CDR3 is CATSDLSPSGANVLTF. CDR3 sequence (DNA): TGTGCCACCAGTGATTTGAGTCCCTCTGGGGCCAACGTCCTGACTTTC.

The chain recombines TRBV7-9 with TRBJ2-7, with D possibly called TRBD1 or TRBD2 (5 bases each). Trimming left V 5 bases short and J 5 bases short, with 22 bases between. Germline CDR1 is SEHNR and CDR2 is FQNEAQ (reference sequence). CDR3 length: 16 amino acids. The CDR3 DNA reads TGTGCCAGCAGCCCAACCGGGACGCAAGGGCTTCACGAGCAGTACTTC. Protein: CASSPTGTQGLHEQYF.

In regard to this clonotype: Its ends do not fully match the called genes, so a read error is possible. The genes are TRBV6-2 or TRBV6-3 and TRBJ1-5; 8 bases are shared with TRBD1. Germline loops: CDR1 MNHEY, CDR2 SVGEGT. The CDR3 consists of 16 residues. The CDR3 bases are TGTGCCAGCAGTGACTCCGCCGGGACAGGAAATCAGCCCCAGCATTTT. Its protein is CASSDSAGTGNQPQHF.

Comments on this clonotype: The CDR3 end shows no conserved phenylalanine or tryptophan, and so a read error is likely. The J gene is TRBJ1-6, the V gene TRBV19; D is ambiguous. Germline CDR1 reads LNHDA; CDR2 reads SQIVND (reference sequence). With 8 bases removed from V and 6 bases from J, the gap between germline ends came to 17 bases. This CDR3 is built from 15 residues. The CDR3 sequence: CASSPNSNLNSPLHC. CDR3 nucleotide sequence: TGTGCCAGTTCCCCGAATTCGAACCTTAATTCACCCCTCCACTGT.

The chain recombines TRBV10-3 with TRBJ2-1; perhaps TRBD1 as D (6 bases). This CDR3 has 14 amino acids. V was cut by 0 bases and J by 6 bases, with 9 bases left in between. Germline lookup yields CDR1 ENHRY and CDR2 SYGVKD. In nucleotides, the CDR3 is TGTGCCATCAGTGAGTCTGCCAGGGGCAATGAGCAGTTCTTC. Protein: CAISESARGNEQFF.

This clonotype was counted between two and nine times. The chain joins TRBV29-1 to TRBJ1-5, with TRBD1 as a possible D gene (6 bases). Germline V gene data show CDR1 as SQVTM and CDR2 as ANQGSEA. The CDR3 has 15 amino acids. The V and J ends lost 0 bases and 7 bases respectively, with 16 bases between them. This CDR3 reads CSVEEVGAKGQPQHF. The CDR3 DNA follows: TGCAGCGTTGAAGAGGTGGGGGCGAAGGGACAGCCCCAGCATTTT.

This clonotype has just a few counts. The CDR3 bases are TGTGCCAGCAGTCCCACCCCCCTCAGGAATGAGCAGTTCTTC. It codes for CASSPTPLRNEQFF. This chain joins TRBV28 and TRBJ2-1; D gene uncertain. V was clipped by 5 bases and J by 7 bases, with 15 bases between them. CDR1 is MDHEN and CDR2 is SYDVKM in the germline V gene. This CDR3 is 14 amino acids long.

The chain employs TRBV29-1 and TRBJ2-2; D gene uncertain. Trimming took off 2 bases at V and 1 base at J, with 5 bases between the two ends. The CDR3 consists of 13 residues. Germline CDR1 SQVTM, CDR2 ANQGSEA. DNA of the CDR3: TGCAGCGTTGAATCGGAGAACACCGGGGAGCTGTTTTTT. It specifies CSVESENTGELFF.

This clonotype has a handful of counts. The CDR3 here is CASSSTLLAGSYEQYF. In DNA form, the CDR3 reads TGTGCCAGCAGCTCGACCTTACTAGCGGGCTCCTACGAGCAGTACTTC. V usage is TRBV7-2 and J usage is TRBJ2-7; 9 bases align to TRBD2. V was clipped by 4 bases and J by 0 bases; unmatched bases: 7. Germline V gene data show CDR1 as SGHTA and CDR2 as FQGNSA. There are 16 residues in the CDR3.

This clonotype occurred once. The missing conserved phenylalanine or tryptophan at the end of this CDR3 makes a read error likely. No DNA is shown, since the ends of the CDR3 on it are uncertain; the CDR3 is the one TCRdb lists. V usage is TRBV18 and J usage is TRBJ1-2. Germline-derived CDR1 and CDR2 are KGHSH and LQKENI. With termini counted, the CDR3 has 14 amino acids. The CDR3 here is CASSPPSGNYGYTL.